Below are 8 T cell receptor beta chains sequenced from a single sample in a study of blood T cell repertoires in COVID-19. The protocol was immunoSEQ multiplex PCR, while the TCRdb copy is restricted to in-frame clones and leaves out a portion. The repertoire holds under 200,000 clones, with roughly 84% as singletons. The sequencing input was peripheral blood. All receptors derive from a middle-aged man with acute or convalescent COVID-19.

The chain joins TRBV5-6 to TRBJ1-1, with TRBD1 matching 8 bases. Germline lookup yields CDR1 SGHDT and CDR2 YYEEEE. J was trimmed by 3 bases and V by 0 bases; bases with no gene match: 4. The CDR3 consists of 15 residues. This CDR3 reads CASSLDPGQDTEAFF. Written as DNA, the CDR3 is TGTGCCAGCAGCTTGGACCCGGGACAGGACACTGAAGCTTTCTTT.

The J gene is TRBJ2-1, the V gene TRBV9; 10 positions match TRBD2. The CDR3 runs 16 residues. The V segment lost 4 bases and the J segment 2 bases; nucleotides outside the gene matches: 6. Germline CDR1 SGDLS, CDR2 YYNGEE. The CDR3 DNA reads as TGTGCCAGCAGCATCTTAGCGGGGGGCGCCTACAATGAGCAGTTCTTC. Translated, it gives CASSILAGGAYNEQFF. Full variable domain (outside the CDR3, taken from reference TRBV9 and TRBJ2-1): DSGVTQTPKHLITATGQRVTLRCSPRSGDLSVYWYQQSLDQGLQFLIQYYNGEERAKGNILERFSAQQFPDLHSELNLSSLELGDSALYFCASSILAGGAYNEQFFGPGTRLTVL.

The chain carries TRBV27 and TRBJ1-2, with 8 bases lining up with TRBD1. The CDR3 spans 16 residues. The trim removed 5 bases at V and 2 bases at J, leaving 10 bases unmatched. Germline V gene data show CDR1 as MNHEY and CDR2 as SMNVEV (reference sequence). The CDR3 bases are TGTGCCAGCAGTACCTCATGGACAGGGACAAACTATGGCTACACCTTC. Its translation: CASSTSWTGTNYGYTF.

This clone was seen a handful of times. In the same sample, other DNA sequences code for this CDR3. The chain is built from TRBV11-3 and TRBJ1-1; the match to TRBD1 covers 7 bases. J lost 0 bases, V lost 5 bases, and 6 bases had no gene match. Germline CDR1 is SGHNT and CDR2 is YENEEA. This CDR3 comprises 15 residues. In DNA, the CDR3 is TGTGCCAGCAGCGCCGGGACAGCGATGAACACTGAAGCTTTCTTT. Translated, it gives CASSAGTAMNTEAFF.

This clone came up a few times. The J gene is TRBJ1-5, the V gene TRBV2, with 8 positions matching TRBD1. The trim removed 7 bases at V and 2 bases at J, leaving 4 bases unmatched. Germline loops: CDR1 SNHLY, CDR2 FYNNEI. There are 14 residues in the CDR3. The CDR3 DNA reads as TGTGCCAGCATCTCGGACAGGGGCAATCAGCCCCAGCATTTT. It specifies CASISDRGNQPQHF.

The J gene is TRBJ1-6, the V gene TRBV3-1 (or the pseudogene TRBV3-2); D is uncertain. The CDR3 runs 17 residues. Germline CDR1 and CDR2: LGHDT and YNNKEL (reference sequence). V was shortened by 4 bases and J by 7 bases, with 20 bases between the two germline ends. The CDR3 nucleotides read TGTGCCAGCAGCCCCATAGCCTGGGGAGGAGGGAATTCACCCCTCCACTTT. This sequence encodes CASSPIAWGGGNSPLHF.

V gene TRBV6-5 combines with J gene TRBJ1-1, with TRBD1 matching over 9 bases. Germline assignment: CDR1 MNHEY and CDR2 SVGAGI. This CDR3 has 14 amino acids. The V segment lost 8 bases and the J segment 5 bases; nucleotides outside the gene matches: 9. This CDR3 reads CASSTRDRDTEAFF. In nucleotides, the CDR3 is TGTGCCAGCTCCACCCGGGACAGGGATACTGAAGCTTTCTTT.

This chain uses TRBV24-1 with TRBJ2-2; 9 nucleotides match TRBD1. The CDR3 length is 15 residues. Per germline, CDR1 KGHDR and CDR2 SFDVKD. Trimming took 4 bases from V and 9 from J; bases not matched to a gene: 8. The CDR3 DNA follows: TGTGCCACCAGTGACCCGACGGGACAGGGCCGGGAGCTGTTTTTT. This encodes CATSDPTGQGRELFF.